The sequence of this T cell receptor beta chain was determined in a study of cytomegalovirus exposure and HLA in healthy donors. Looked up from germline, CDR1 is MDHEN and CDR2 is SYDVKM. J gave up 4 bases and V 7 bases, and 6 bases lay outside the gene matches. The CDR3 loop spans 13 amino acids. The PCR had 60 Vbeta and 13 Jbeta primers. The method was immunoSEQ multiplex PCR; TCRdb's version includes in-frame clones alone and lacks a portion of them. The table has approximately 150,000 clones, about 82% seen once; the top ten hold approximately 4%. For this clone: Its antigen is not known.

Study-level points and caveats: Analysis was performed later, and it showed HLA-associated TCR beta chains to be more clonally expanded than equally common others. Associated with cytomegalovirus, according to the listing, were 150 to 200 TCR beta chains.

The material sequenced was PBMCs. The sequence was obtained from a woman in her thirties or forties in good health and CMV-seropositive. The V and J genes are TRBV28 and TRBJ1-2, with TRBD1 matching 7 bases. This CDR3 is CASNFDRAYGYTF. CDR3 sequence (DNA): TGTGCCAGCAATTTCGACAGGGCCTATGGCTACACCTTC.